This TCR beta chain was sequenced in a study of Graves' ophthalmopathy and Graves' hyperthyroidism. RNA transcripts yielded amplified TCR beta CDR3 regions. Second-round multiplex PCR came after a first-round RT-PCR that employed HTBI primers. TCRdb reanalysed the multiplex PCR reads using MiXCR and keeps one entry per CDR3 protein. The table includes around 1.1 million distinct CDR3 sequences, 35% to 40% detected once. Findings and caveats of the study: Forecasting of ophthalmopathy progression by the model achieved 70.59% sensitivity and roughly 72% specificity.

V was clipped by 4 bases and J by 1 base, with 10 bases between them. Germline CDR1 reads SQVTM; CDR2 reads ANQGSEA. The CDR3 contains 13 residues. In its sample, this clonotype was seen many times. What it binds is not known. Uncontrolled infections, other autoimmune diseases, pregnancy or lactation barred patients from enrollment. This TCR was recovered from an adult man with Graves' hyperthyroidism. The V and J genes are TRBV29-1 and TRBJ1-1; D is unresolved. The sample taken for sequencing was peripheral blood or thyroid tissue (not recorded which). The CDR3 nucleotides read TGCAGCGTTGGGCGGGAAACGAACACTGAAGCTTTCTTT. It specifies CSVGRETNTEAFF.